The rows below give T cell receptor beta chains drawn from one sample of a study of cytomegalovirus exposure and HLA in healthy donors. Data came from immunoSEQ multiplex PCR; TCRdb stores just in-frame clones and leaves some out. Its listing shows fewer than 95,000 clones. Sequencing used PBMCs. All receptors derive from a woman between 35 and 50 years old in good health and CMV-seropositive. Both conserved end residues are part of each CDR3. Fields, in order: D gene, V gene, J gene, CDR3 protein, CDR3 DNA. A D gene is named only where the DNA matches it firmly.

>NA|TRBV7-2|TRBJ2-1
CASSLGTPDEQFF
TGTGCCAGCAGCCTCGGGACACCGGATGAGCAGTTCTTC
>NA|TRBV6-6|TRBJ1-2
CASSTNRDHYGYTF
TGTGCCAGCAGCACTAACAGGGACCACTATGGCTACACCTTC
>NA|TRBV27|TRBJ1-5
CASSLTSREVEYQPQHF
TGTGCCAGCAGTTTAACTTCCAGGGAAGTAGAGTATCAGCCCCAGCATTTT
>TRBD1|TRBV10-3|TRBJ1-5
CAIKAGGNQPQHF
TGTGCCATCAAGGCAGGGGGGAATCAGCCCCAGCATTTT
>TRBD2|TRBV5-4|TRBJ2-7
CASSSRGGYEQYF
TGTGCCAGCAGCTCGCGGGGGGGCTACGAGCAGTACTTC
>NA|TRBV6-1|TRBJ2-7
CASRAVYEQYF
TGTGCCAGCAGGGCCGTCTACGAGCAGTACTTC
>NA|TRBV19|TRBJ1-1
CASSMSGQGFLNTEAFF
TGTGCCAGTAGTATGTCGGGGCAGGGGTTCCTGAACACTGAAGCTTTCTTT
>TRBD2|TRBV2|TRBJ2-1
CATGGGLAGALNEQFF
TGTGCCACCGGCGGCGGACTAGCGGGGGCCCTCAATGAGCAGTTCTTC
>TRBD1|TRBV11-2|TRBJ2-7
CASSLSRRGPPYEQYF
TGTGCCAGCAGCTTATCCCGCAGGGGGCCCCCCTACGAGCAGTACTTC
>NA|TRBV25-1|TRBJ2-7
CASTRRGWSEQYF
TGTGCCAGCACCCGTCGTGGGTGGAGCGAGCAGTACTTC
>NA|TRBV6-4|TRBJ1-2
CASSAQGSGYGYTF
TGTGCCAGCAGCGCACAGGGCTCGGGCTATGGCTACACCTTC
>NA|TRBV11-3|TRBJ1-1
CASSLGRGSEAFF
TGTGCCAGCAGCTTAGGGCGGGGTAGTGAAGCTTTCTTT
>TRBD2|TRBV7-2|TRBJ2-5
CASSLMAIAGGKETQYF
TGTGCCAGCAGCTTAATGGCGATAGCGGGAGGGAAAGAGACCCAGTACTTC
>NA|TRBV5-1|TRBJ1-6
CASSFTTAGEFAPLHF
TGCGCCAGCAGCTTCACGACGGCAGGGGAATTTGCACCCCTCCACTTT
>NA|TRBV5-6|TRBJ1-5
CASSFSGVLDRHQPQHF
TGTGCCAGCAGCTTCTCGGGCGTTTTGGACAGACATCAGCCCCAGCATTTT
>TRBD2|TRBV28|TRBJ2-5
CASSLWASGRQETQYF
TGTGCCAGCAGTTTATGGGCTAGCGGGAGACAAGAGACTCAGTACTTC
>TRBD1|TRBV7-9|TRBJ1-2
CASSTTGGGYTF
TGTGCCAGCAGCACTACAGGGGGCGGCTACACCTTC
>NA|TRBV5-1|TRBJ1-2
CASSSGQIVYTF
TGCGCCAGCAGCTCTGGACAGATTGTCTACACCTTC
>TRBD2|TRBV4-3|TRBJ2-1
CASSQDRASGGFVDEQFF
TGCGCCAGCAGCCAAGATCGGGCTAGCGGGGGATTCGTAGATGAGCAGTTCTTC
>NA|TRBV6-5|TRBJ2-5
CASGQRKETQYF
TGTGCCAGCGGTCAGCGAAAAGAGACCCAGTACTTC
>NA|TRBV28|TRBJ1-5
CASSLIRSDQPQHF
TGTGCCAGCAGTTTGATACGGTCGGATCAGCCCCAGCATTTT
>TRBD1|TRBV6-5|TRBJ2-5
CASSYAGDRETQYF
TGTGCCAGCAGTTACGCCGGGGACAGAGAGACCCAGTACTTC
>NA|TRBV27|TRBJ1-1
CASSFSRQINTEAFF
TGTGCCAGCAGTTTTAGTCGACAGATTAACACTGAAGCTTTCTTT
>TRBD1|TRBV15|TRBJ2-7
CATRPGGSYEQYF
TGTGCCACCCGCCCAGGGGGTTCCTACGAGCAGTACTTC
>TRBD2|TRBV19|TRBJ2-2
CASSPRGLERDGELFF
TGTGCCAGTAGTCCCAGGGGACTAGAAAGGGACGGGGAGCTGTTTTTT
>NA|TRBV10-3|TRBJ2-2
CAISEGTGLNTGELFF
TGTGCCATCAGTGAAGGGACTGGTCTAAACACCGGGGAGCTGTTTTTT
>TRBD1|TRBV6-6|TRBJ2-7
CASSRGRWTGGYEQYF
TGTGCCAGCAGTCGCGGCCGTTGGACAGGGGGCTACGAGCAGTACTTC
>TRBD1|TRBV4-3|TRBJ1-3
CASSRDRGLGNTIYF
TGCGCCAGCAGCCGAGACAGGGGGCTCGGAAACACCATATATTTT